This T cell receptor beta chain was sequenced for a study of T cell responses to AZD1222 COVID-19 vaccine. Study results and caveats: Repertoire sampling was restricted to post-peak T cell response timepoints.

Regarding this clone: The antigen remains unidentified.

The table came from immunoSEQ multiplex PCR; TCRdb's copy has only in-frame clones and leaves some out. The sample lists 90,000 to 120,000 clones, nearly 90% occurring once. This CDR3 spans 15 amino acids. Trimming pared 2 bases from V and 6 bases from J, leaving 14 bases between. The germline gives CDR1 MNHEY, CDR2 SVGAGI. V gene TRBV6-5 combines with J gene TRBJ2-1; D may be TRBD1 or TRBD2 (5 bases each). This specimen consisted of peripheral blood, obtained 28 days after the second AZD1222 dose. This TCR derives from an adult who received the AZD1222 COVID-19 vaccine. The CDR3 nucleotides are TGTGCCAGCAGTTACCGGCCCCCTGGGGGCAATGAGCAGTTCTTC. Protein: CASSYRPPGGNEQFF.